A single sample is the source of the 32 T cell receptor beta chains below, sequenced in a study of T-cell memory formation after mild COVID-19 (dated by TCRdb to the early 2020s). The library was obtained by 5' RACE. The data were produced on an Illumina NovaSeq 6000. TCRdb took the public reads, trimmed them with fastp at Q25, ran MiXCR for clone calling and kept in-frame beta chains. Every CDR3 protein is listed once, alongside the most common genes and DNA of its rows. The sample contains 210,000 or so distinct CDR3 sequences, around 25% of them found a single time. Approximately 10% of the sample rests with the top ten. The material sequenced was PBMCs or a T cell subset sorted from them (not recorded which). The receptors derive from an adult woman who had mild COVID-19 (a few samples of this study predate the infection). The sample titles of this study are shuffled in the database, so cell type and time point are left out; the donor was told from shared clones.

CDR3: CASSSPSVHGRTDTQYF. In nucleotides, the CDR3 is TGTGCCAGCAGCTCGCCCTCCGTGCACGGGAGAACAGATACGCAGTATTTT. The rearrangement uses TRBV7-9 and TRBJ2-3, with D tentatively TRBD2 (6 bases). V lost 4 bases and J lost 3, with 20 bases in between. Germline assignment: CDR1 SEHNR and CDR2 FQNEAQ (reference sequence). This CDR3 region has 17 residues.

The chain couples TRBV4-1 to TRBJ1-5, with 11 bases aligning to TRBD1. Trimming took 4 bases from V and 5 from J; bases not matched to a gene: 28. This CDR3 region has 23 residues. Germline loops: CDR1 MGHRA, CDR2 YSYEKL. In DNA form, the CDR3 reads TGCGCCAGCAGCCTCGGGGGGATGAGGGGATCCGGGACAGGGGGTAGGGGTGATCAGCCCCAGCATTTT. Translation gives CASSLGGMRGSGTGGRGDQPQHF.

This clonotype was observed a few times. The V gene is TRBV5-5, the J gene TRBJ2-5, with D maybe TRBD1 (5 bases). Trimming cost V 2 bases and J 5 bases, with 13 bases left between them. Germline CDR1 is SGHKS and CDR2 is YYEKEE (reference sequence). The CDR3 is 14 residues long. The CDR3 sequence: CASSFKGRQETQYF. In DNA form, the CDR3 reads TGTGCCAGCAGCTTCAAGGGGCGTCAGGAGACCCAGTACTTC.

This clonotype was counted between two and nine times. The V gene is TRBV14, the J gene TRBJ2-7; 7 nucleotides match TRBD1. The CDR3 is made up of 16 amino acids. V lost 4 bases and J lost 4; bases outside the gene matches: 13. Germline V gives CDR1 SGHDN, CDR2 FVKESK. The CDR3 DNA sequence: TGTGCCAGCAGCCCGAGCGCGAGAGGGGGCATATACGAGCAGTACTTC. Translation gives CASSPSARGGIYEQYF. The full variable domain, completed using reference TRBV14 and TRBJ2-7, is EAGVTQFPSHSVIEKGQTVTLRCDPISGHDNLYWYRRVMGKEIKFLLHFVKESKQDESGMPNNRFLAERTGGTYSTLKVQPAELEDSGVYFCASSPSARGGIYEQYFGPGTRLTVT.

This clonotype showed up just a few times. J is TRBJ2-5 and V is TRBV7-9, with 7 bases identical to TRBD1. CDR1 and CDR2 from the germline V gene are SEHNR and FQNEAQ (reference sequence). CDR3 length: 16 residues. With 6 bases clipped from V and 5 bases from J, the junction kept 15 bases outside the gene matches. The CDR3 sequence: CASRPSGTDLRETQYF. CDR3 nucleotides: TGTGCCAGCAGACCTTCCGGGACAGATCTTCGGGAGACCCAGTACTTC.

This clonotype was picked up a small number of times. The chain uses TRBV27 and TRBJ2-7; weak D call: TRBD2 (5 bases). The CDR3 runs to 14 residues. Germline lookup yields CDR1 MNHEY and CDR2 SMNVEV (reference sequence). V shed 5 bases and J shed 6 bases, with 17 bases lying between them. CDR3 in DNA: TGTGCCAGCAGTCTCGGACTGGGTCGGGGCGAGCAGTACTTC. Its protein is CASSLGLGRGEQYF.

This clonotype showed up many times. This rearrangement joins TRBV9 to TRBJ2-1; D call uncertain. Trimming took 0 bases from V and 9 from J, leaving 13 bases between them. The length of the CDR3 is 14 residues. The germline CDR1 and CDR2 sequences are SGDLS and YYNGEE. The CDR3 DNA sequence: TGTGCCAGCAGCGTAGGGCCAGCAGCCTTTGAGCAGTTCTTC. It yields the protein CASSVGPAAFEQFF.

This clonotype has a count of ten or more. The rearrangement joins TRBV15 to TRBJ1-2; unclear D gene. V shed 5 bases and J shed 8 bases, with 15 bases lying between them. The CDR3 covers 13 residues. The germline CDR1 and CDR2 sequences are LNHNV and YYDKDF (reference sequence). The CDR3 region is CATSSTPRLGYTF. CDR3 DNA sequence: TGTGCCACCAGCTCGACCCCGCGGCTAGGCTACACCTTC.

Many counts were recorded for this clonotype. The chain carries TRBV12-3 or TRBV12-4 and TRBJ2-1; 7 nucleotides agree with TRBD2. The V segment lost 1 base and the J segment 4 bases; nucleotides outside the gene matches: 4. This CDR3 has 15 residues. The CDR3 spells CASSLGLAAYNEQFF. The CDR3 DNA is TGTGCCAGCAGTTTAGGTCTAGCGGCTTACAATGAGCAGTTCTTC.

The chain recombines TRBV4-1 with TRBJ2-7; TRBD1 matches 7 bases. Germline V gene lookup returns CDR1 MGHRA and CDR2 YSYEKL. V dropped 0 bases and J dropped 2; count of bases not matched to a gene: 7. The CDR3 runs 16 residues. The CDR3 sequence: CASSQDSGGPTYEQYF. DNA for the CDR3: TGCGCCAGCAGCCAAGATTCAGGGGGTCCCACCTACGAGCAGTACTTC.

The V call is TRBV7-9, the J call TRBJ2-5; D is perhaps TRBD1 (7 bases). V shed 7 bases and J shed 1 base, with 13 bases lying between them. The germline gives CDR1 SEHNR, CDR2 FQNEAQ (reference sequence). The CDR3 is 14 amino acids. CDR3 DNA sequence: TGTGCCAGCACCCAGGGGGGATCCCAAGAGACCCAGTACTTC. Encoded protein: CASTQGGSQETQYF.

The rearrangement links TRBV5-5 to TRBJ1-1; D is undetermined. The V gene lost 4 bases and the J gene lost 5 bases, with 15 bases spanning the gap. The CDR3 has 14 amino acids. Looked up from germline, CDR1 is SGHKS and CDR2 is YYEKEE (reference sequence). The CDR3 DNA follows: TGTGCCAGCAGCCCCCGGCTTTCGCGAACTGAAGCTTTCTTT. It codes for CASSPRLSRTEAFF.

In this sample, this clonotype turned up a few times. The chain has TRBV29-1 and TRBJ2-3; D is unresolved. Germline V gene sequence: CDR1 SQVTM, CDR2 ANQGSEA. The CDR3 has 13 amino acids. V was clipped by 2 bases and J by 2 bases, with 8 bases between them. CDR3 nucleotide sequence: TGCAGCGTTGAAACCGAACTCACAGATACGCAGTATTTT. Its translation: CSVETELTDTQYF.

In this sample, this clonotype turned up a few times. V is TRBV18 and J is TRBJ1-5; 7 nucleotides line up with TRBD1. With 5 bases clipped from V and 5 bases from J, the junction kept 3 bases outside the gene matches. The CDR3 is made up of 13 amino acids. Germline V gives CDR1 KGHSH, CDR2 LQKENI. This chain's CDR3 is CASSADRHQPQHF. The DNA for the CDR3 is TGTGCCAGCTCAGCGGACAGGCATCAGCCCCAGCATTTT.

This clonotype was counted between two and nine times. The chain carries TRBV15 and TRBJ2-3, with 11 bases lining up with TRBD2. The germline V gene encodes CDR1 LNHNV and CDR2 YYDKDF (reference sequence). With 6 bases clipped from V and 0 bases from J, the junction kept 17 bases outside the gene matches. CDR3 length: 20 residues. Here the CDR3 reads CATSSTRLAGIIYSTDTQYF. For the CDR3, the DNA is TGTGCCACCAGTTCGACTCGACTAGCGGGAATCATATATAGCACAGATACGCAGTATTTT.

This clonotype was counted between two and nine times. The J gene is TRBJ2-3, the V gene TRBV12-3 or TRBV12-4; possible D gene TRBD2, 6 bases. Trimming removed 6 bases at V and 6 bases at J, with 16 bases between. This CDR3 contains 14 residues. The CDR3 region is CASSPGTSPDTQYF. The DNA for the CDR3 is TGTGCCAGCAGCCCCGGGACTTCACCGGATACGCAGTATTTT.

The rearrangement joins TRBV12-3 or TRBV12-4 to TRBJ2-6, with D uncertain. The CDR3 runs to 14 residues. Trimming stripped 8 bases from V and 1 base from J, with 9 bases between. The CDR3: CASRIGSGANVLTF. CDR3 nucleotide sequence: TGTGCCAGCCGAATAGGGTCTGGGGCCAACGTCCTGACTTTC.

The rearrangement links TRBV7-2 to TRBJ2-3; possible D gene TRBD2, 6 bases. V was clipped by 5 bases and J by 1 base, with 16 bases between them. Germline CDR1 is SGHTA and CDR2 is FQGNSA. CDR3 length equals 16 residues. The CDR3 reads CASSRGPSAGTDTQYF. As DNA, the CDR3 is TGTGCCAGCAGCCGCGGCCCTAGCGCGGGCACAGATACGCAGTATTTT. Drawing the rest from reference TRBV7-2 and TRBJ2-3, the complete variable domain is GAGVSQSPSNKVTEKGKDVELRCDPISGHTALYWYRQSLGQGLEFLIYFQGNSAPDKSGLPSDRFSAERTGGSVSTLTIQRTQQEDSAVYLCASSRGPSAGTDTQYFGPGTRLTVL.

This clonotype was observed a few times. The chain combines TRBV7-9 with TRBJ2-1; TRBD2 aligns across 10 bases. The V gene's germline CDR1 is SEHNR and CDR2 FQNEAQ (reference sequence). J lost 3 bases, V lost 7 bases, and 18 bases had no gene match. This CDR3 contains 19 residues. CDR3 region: CASIPHASGRIALYNEQFF. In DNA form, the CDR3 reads TGTGCCAGCATACCACACGCTAGCGGGAGAATTGCCCTCTACAATGAGCAGTTCTTC.

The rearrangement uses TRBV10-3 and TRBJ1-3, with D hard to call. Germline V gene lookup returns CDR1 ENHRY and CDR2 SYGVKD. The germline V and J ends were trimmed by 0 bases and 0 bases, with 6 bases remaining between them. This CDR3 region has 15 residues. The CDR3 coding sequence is TGTGCCATCAGTGAGTCAAGAGGCTCTGGAAACACCATATATTTT. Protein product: CAISESRGSGNTIYF.

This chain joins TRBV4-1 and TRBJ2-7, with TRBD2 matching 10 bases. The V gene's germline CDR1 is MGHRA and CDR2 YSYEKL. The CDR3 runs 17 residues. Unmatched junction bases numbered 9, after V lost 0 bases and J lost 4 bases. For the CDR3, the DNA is TGCGCCAGCAGCCAAGATCATACGTCTAGCGGGAGATACGAGCAGTACTTC. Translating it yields CASSQDHTSSGRYEQYF.

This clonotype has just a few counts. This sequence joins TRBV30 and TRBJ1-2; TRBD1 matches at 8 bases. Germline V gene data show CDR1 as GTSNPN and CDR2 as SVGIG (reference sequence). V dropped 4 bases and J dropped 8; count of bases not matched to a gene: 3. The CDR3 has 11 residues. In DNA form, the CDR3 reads TGTGCCTGGACCCGACAGGGGGGCTACACCTTC. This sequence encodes CAWTRQGGYTF.

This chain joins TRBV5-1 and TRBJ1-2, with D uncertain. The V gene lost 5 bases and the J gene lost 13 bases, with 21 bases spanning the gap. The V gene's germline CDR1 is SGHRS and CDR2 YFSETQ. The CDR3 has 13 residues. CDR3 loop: CASRRQPSTDSTF. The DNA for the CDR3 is TGCGCCAGCAGGCGGCAGCCCTCGACGGACTCCACCTTC.

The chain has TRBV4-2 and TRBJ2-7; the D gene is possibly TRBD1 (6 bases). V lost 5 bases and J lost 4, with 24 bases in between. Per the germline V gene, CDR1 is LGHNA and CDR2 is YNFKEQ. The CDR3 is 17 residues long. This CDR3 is CASSYLVTGLVEYEQYF. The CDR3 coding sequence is TGTGCCAGCAGCTACCTGGTGACAGGTCTTGTAGAATACGAGCAGTACTTC.

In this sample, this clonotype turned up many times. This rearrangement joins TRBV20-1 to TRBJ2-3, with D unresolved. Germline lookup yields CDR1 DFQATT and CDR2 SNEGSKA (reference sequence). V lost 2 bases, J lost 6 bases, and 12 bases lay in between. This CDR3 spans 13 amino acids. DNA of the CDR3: TGCAGTGCTAGACCTAGTCCCCCGGATACGCAGTATTTT. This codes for CSARPSPPDTQYF.

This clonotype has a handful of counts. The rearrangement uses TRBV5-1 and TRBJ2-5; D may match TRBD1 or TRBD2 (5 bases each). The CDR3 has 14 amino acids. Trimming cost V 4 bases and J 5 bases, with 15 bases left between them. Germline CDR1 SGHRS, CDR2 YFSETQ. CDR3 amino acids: CASSPDWDRETQYF. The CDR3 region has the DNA TGCGCCAGCAGCCCGGACTGGGACCGGGAGACCCAGTACTTC.

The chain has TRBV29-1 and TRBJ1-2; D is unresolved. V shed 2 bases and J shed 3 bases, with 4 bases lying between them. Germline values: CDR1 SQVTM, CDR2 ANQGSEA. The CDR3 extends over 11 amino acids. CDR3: CSVELDYGYTF. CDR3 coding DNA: TGCAGCGTTGAACTCGACTATGGCTACACCTTC.

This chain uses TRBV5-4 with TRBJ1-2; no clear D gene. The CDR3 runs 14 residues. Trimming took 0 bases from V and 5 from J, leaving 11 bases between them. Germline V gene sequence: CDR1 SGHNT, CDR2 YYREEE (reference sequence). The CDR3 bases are TGTGCCAGCAGCTTGGTACGGGGAGGGTATGGCTACACCTTC. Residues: CASSLVRGGYGYTF.

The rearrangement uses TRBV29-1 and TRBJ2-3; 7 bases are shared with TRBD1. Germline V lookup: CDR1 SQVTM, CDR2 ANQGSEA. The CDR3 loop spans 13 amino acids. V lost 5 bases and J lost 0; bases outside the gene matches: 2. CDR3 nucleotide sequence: TGCAGCGTTCGACAGGGAAGCACAGATACGCAGTATTTT. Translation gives CSVRQGSTDTQYF.

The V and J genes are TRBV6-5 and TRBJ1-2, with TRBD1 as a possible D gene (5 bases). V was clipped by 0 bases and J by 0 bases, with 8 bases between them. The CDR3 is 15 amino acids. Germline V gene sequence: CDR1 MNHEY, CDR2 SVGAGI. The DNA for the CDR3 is TGTGCCAGCAGTTACTCGACCAGGGCTAACTATGGCTACACCTTC. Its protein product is CASSYSTRANYGYTF.

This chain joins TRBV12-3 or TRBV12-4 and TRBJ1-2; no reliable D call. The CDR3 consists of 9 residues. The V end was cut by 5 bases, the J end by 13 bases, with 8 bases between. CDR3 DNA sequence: TGTGCCAGCAGTCCCCCCGGCACCTTC. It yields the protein CASSPPGTF.

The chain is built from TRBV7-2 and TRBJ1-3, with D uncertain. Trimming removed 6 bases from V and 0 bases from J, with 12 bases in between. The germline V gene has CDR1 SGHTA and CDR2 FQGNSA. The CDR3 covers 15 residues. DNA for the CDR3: TGTGCCAGCAGATTGGGCCGGAACTCTGGAAACACCATATATTTT. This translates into CASRLGRNSGNTIYF.